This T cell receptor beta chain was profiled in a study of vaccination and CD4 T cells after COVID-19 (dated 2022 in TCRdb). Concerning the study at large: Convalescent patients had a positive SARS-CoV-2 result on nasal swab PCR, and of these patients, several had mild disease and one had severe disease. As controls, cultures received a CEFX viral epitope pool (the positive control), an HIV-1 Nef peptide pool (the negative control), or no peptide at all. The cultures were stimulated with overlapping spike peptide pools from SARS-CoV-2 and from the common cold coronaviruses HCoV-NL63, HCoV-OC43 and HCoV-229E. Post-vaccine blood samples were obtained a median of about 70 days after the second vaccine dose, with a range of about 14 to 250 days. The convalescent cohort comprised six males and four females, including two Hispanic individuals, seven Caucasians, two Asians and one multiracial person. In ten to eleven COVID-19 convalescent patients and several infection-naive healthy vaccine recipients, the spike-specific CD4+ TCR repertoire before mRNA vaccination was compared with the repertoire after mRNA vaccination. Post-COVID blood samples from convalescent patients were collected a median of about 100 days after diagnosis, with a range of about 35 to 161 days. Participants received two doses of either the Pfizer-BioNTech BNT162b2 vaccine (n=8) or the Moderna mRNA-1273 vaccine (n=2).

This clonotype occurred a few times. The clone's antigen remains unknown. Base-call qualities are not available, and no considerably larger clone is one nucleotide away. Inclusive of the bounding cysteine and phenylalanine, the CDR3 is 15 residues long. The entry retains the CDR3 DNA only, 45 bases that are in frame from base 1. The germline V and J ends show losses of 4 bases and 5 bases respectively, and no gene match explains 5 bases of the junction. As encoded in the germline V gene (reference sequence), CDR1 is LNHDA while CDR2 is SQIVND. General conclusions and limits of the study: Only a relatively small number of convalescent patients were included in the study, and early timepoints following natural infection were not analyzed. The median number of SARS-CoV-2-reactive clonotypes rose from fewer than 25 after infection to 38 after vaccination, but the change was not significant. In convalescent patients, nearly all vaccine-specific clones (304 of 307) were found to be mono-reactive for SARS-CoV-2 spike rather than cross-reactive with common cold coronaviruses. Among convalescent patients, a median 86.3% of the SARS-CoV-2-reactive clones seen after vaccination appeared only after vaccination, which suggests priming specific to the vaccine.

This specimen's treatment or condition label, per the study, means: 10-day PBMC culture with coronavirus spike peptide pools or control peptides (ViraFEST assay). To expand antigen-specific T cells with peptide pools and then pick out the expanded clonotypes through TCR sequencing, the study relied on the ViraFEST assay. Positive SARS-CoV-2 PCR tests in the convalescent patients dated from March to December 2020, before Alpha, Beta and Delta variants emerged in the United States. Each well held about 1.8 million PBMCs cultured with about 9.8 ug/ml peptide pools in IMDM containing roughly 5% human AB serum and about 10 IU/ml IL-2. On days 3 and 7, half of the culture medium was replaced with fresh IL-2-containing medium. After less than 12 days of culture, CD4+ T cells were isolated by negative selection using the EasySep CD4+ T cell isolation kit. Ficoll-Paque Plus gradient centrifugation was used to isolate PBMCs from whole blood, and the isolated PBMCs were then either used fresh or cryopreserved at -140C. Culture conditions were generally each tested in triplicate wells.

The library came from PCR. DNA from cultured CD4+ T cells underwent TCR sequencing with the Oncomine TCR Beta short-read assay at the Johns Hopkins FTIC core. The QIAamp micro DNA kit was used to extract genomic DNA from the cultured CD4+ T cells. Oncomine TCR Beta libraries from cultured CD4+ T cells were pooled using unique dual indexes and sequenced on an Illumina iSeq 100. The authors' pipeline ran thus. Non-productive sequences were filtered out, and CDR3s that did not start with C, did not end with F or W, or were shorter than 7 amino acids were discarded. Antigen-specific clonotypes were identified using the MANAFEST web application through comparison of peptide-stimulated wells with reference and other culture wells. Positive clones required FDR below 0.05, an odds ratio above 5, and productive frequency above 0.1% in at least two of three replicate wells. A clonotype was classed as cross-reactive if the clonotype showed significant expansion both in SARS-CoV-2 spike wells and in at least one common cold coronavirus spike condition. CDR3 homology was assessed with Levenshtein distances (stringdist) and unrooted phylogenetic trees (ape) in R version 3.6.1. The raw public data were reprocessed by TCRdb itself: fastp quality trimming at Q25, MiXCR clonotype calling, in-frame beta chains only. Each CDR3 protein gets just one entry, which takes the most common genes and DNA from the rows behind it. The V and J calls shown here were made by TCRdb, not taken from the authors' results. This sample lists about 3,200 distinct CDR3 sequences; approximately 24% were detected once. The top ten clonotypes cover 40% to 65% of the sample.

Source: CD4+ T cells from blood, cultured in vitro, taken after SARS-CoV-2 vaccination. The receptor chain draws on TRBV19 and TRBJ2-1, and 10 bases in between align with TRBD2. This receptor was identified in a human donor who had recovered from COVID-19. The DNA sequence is TGTGCCAGTAGTAGCACTAGCGGGATCCACAATGAGCAGTTCTTC. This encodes CASSSTSGIHNEQFF.